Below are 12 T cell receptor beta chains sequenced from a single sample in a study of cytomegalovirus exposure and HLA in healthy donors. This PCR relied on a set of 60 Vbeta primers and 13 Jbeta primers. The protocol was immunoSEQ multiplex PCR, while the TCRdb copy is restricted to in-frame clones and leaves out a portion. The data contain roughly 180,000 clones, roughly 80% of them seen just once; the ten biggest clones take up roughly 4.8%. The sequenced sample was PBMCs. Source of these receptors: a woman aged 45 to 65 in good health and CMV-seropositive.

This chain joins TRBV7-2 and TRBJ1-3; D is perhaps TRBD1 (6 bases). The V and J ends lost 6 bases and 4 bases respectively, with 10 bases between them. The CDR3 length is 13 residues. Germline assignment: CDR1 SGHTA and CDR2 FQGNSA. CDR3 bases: TGTGCCAGCAGGGGGACAAGAGGAAACACCATATATTTT. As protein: CASRGTRGNTIYF.

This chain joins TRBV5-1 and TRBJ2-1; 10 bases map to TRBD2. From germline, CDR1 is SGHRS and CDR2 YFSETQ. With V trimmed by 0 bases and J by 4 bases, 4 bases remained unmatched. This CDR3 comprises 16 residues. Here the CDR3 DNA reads TGCGCCAGCAGCTTGGGACTAGCGGGCCTTTACAATGAGCAGTTCTTC. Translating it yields CASSLGLAGLYNEQFF.

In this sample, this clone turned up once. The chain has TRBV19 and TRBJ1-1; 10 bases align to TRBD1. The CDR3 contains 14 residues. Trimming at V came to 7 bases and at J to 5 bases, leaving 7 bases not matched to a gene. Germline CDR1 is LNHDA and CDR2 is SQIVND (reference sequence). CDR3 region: CASKMGQGNTEAFF. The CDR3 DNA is TGTGCCAGTAAAATGGGACAGGGGAATACTGAAGCTTTCTTT.

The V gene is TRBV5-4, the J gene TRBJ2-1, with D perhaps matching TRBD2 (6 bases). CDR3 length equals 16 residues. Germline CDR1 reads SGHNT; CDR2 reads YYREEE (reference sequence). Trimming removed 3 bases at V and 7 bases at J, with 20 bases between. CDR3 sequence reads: CASSWWAGGKSNEQFF. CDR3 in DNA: TGTGCCAGCAGCTGGTGGGCCGGGGGAAAATCGAATGAGCAGTTCTTC.

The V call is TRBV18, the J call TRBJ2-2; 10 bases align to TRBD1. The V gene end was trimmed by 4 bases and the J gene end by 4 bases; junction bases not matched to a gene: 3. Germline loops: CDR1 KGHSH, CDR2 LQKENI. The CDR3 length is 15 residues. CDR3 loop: CASSQGQGTTGELFF. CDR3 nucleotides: TGTGCCAGCTCACAGGGACAGGGGACCACCGGGGAGCTGTTTTTT.

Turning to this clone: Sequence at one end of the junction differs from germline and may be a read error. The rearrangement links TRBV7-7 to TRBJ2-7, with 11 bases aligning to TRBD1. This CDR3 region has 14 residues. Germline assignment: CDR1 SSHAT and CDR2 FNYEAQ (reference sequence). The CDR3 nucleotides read TGTGCTAGCAGCTTAGCGGACAGGGGGCACGAGCAGTACTTC. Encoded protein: CASSLADRGHEQYF. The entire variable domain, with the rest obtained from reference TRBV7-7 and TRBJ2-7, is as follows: GAGVSQSPRYKVTKRGQDVTLRCDPISSHATLYWYQQALGQGPEFLTYFNYEAQPDKSGLPSDRFSAERPEGSISTLTIQRTEQRDSAMYRCASSLADRGHEQYFGPGTRLTVT.

CDR3 in DNA: TGTGCCAGTAGACGTGGGACAGGGGGCTCCTACGAGCAGTACTTC. Translated: CASRRGTGGSYEQYF. This chain links TRBV19 with TRBJ2-7, with TRBD1 matching 11 bases. CDR3 length equals 15 residues. Germline CDR1 is LNHDA and CDR2 is SQIVND (reference sequence). Trimming removed 6 bases from V and 0 bases from J; junction bases left unmatched: 4.

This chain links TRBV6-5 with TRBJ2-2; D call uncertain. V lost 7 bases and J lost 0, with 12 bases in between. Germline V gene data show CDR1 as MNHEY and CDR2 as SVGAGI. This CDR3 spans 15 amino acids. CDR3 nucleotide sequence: TGTGCCAGCATGTCCCCCATTTCGAACACCGGGGAGCTGTTTTTT. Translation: CASMSPISNTGELFF.

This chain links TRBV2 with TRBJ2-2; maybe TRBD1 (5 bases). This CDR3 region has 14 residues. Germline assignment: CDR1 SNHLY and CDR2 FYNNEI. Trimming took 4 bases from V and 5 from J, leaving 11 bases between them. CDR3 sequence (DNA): TGTGCCAGCAGTGTAAAGACAGCTACCGGGGAGCTGTTTTTT. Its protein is CASSVKTATGELFF.

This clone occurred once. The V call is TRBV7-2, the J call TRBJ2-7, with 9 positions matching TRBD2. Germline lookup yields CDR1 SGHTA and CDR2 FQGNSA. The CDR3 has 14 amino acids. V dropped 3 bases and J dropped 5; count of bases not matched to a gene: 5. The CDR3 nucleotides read TGTGCCAGCAGCTTGCGGGGGGGTTATAACGAGCAGTACTTC. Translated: CASSLRGGYNEQYF.

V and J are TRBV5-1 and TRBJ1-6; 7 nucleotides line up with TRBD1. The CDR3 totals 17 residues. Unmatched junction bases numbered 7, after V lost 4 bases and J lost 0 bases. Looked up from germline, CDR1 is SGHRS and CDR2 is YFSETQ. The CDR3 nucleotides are TGCGCCAGCAGCCGGGGGACAGTGAGCTCCTATAATTCACCCCTCCACTTT. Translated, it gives CASSRGTVSSYNSPLHF.

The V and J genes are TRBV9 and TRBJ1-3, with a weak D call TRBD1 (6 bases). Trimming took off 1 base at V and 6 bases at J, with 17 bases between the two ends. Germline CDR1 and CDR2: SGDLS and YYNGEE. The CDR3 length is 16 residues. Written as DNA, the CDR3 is TGTGCCAGCAGCGTAACGGGAACCCAGGGGTTAAACACCATATATTTT. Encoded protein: CASSVTGTQGLNTIYF. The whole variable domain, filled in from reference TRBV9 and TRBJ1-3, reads DSGVTQTPKHLITATGQRVTLRCSPRSGDLSVYWYQQSLDQGLQFLIQYYNGEERAKGNILERFSAQQFPDLHSELNLSSLELGDSALYFCASSVTGTQGLNTIYFGEGSWLTVV.